The rows below give T cell receptor beta chains drawn from one sample of a study of cytomegalovirus exposure and HLA in healthy donors. Here immunoSEQ multiplex PCR was the method, and the copy in TCRdb shows in-frame clones only, minus some. This table holds fewer than 60,000 clones, roughly 77% found once. The sample consisted of PBMCs. All receptors derive from a woman in her forties in good health and CMV-seropositive. Each CDR3 is given with its conserved first and last residue. The D gene is left open where the match is weak. Part of the rows lack a size; the others show once, few, many or a class for expanded clones.

d_gene: -
j_gene: TRBJ1-2
v_gene: TRBV19
abundance: -
CDR3nt: TGTGCCAGTAGAGCCCCGGAGACGGGTACTAACTATGGCTACACCTTC
CDR3aa: CASRAPETGTNYGYTF

d_gene: -
j_gene: TRBJ1-6
v_gene: TRBV5-5
abundance: few
CDR3nt: TGTGCCAGCAGCTTGGACAGCGGGGTTTCACCCCTCCACTTT
CDR3aa: CASSLDSGVSPLHF

d_gene: TRBD1
j_gene: TRBJ2-7
v_gene: TRBV6-1
abundance: -
CDR3nt: TGTGCCAGCAGTGAACCCGGGACAGGGAGCAACGAGCAGTACTTC
CDR3aa: CASSEPGTGSNEQYF

d_gene: -
j_gene: TRBJ2-6
v_gene: TRBV4-1
abundance: -
CDR3nt: TGCGCCAGCAGCCAAGATTGGCCGGGGGGGGCCAACGTCCTGACTTTC
CDR3aa: CASSQDWPGGANVLTF

d_gene: -
j_gene: TRBJ1-2
v_gene: TRBV2
abundance: -
CDR3nt: TGTGCCAGCAGTGTGGGAAGAGGGAGCGAGGACTATGGCTACACCTTC
CDR3aa: CASSVGRGSEDYGYTF

d_gene: -
j_gene: TRBJ2-7
v_gene: TRBV7-9
abundance: -
CDR3nt: TGTTCCAGCAGCTCCTCCTTTAATATAGAGCAGTACTTC
CDR3aa: CSSSSSFNIEQYF

d_gene: -
j_gene: TRBJ1-2
v_gene: TRBV5-6
abundance: -
CDR3nt: TGTGCCAGCAGCTTCGCGGGGGTGCGGGGCTACACCTTC
CDR3aa: CASSFAGVRGYTF

d_gene: -
j_gene: TRBJ1-1
v_gene: TRBV7-9
abundance: -
CDR3nt: TGTGCCAGCAACCCCGACATACCGAACACTGAAGCTTTCTTT
CDR3aa: CASNPDIPNTEAFF

d_gene: TRBD1
j_gene: TRBJ2-3
v_gene: TRBV9
abundance: -
CDR3nt: TGTGCCAGCAGCGTAGGGGACAGGAGGAGCACAGATACGCAGTATTTT
CDR3aa: CASSVGDRRSTDTQYF

d_gene: -
j_gene: TRBJ2-1
v_gene: TRBV5-1
abundance: -
CDR3nt: TGCGCCAGCAGCTTTGAGTTCCGGGGGACAGCAAGGAATGAGCAGTTCTTC
CDR3aa: CASSFEFRGTARNEQFF

d_gene: -
j_gene: TRBJ1-2
v_gene: TRBV4-1
abundance: -
CDR3nt: TGCGCCAGCAGCCAAGTTCTACGAAATGGCTACACCTTC
CDR3aa: CASSQVLRNGYTF

d_gene: TRBD2
j_gene: TRBJ2-7
v_gene: TRBV4-1
abundance: -
CDR3nt: TGCGCCAGCAGCCAAGGACTAGCGGGGGGGCCCTTTGGCGAGCAGTACTTC
CDR3aa: CASSQGLAGGPFGEQYF

d_gene: -
j_gene: TRBJ2-7
v_gene: TRBV6-5
abundance: -
CDR3nt: TGTGCCAGCAGTGCGCAGACAGAAGCCTACGAGCAGTACTTC
CDR3aa: CASSAQTEAYEQYF

d_gene: -
j_gene: TRBJ2-7
v_gene: TRBV13
abundance: -
CDR3nt: TGTGCCAGCAGCCCTTACAGCTCCTGGAACTCCTACGAGCAGTACTTC
CDR3aa: CASSPYSSWNSYEQYF

d_gene: TRBD2
j_gene: TRBJ2-7
v_gene: TRBV10-3
abundance: -
CDR3nt: TGTGCCATCAGTGAGTCCGGGGCGGGAGGGGGCTACGAGCAGTACTTC
CDR3aa: CAISESGAGGGYEQYF

d_gene: -
j_gene: TRBJ2-7
v_gene: TRBV18
abundance: -
CDR3nt: TGTGCCAGCTCACCGGGGGGGGCGAGTGGCGAGCAGTACTTC
CDR3aa: CASSPGGASGEQYF

d_gene: -
j_gene: TRBJ1-1
v_gene: TRBV5-6
abundance: -
CDR3nt: TGTGCCAGCAGCCCGAGGAGGGCACGGAACACTGAAGCTTTCTTT
CDR3aa: CASSPRRARNTEAFF

d_gene: -
j_gene: TRBJ1-1
v_gene: TRBV29-1
abundance: -
CDR3nt: TGCAGCGGCGGGGGCGGCACTGAAGCTTTCTTT
CDR3aa: CSGGGGTEAFF

d_gene: -
j_gene: TRBJ2-3
v_gene: TRBV18
abundance: -
CDR3nt: TGTGCCAGCTCACCACCGTTTGGGGCATCAACAGATACGCAGTATTTT
CDR3aa: CASSPPFGASTDTQYF

d_gene: TRBD1
j_gene: TRBJ2-6
v_gene: TRBV7-9
abundance: -
CDR3nt: TGTGCCAGCAGCTTAATGGGACAGGGTAGGCCTGGGGCCAACGTCCTGACTTTC
CDR3aa: CASSLMGQGRPGANVLTF

d_gene: -
j_gene: TRBJ2-2
v_gene: TRBV6-4
abundance: -
CDR3nt: TGTGCCAGCAGGAAGGAAGGGGGGGACACCGGGGAGCTGTTTTTT
CDR3aa: CASRKEGGDTGELFF

d_gene: -
j_gene: TRBJ1-1
v_gene: TRBV7-2
abundance: -
CDR3nt: TGTGCCAGCAGCCGGGAATGGAACACTGAAGCTTTCTTT
CDR3aa: CASSREWNTEAFF

d_gene: TRBD1
j_gene: TRBJ1-2
v_gene: TRBV6-6
abundance: -
CDR3nt: TGTGCCATCGGATTAGAGTCCGGGACAGAAGGCTACACCTTC
CDR3aa: CAIGLESGTEGYTF

d_gene: TRBD2
j_gene: TRBJ2-3
v_gene: TRBV11-3
abundance: once
CDR3nt: TGTGCCAGCAGCTTACCCCTACCCGGGATAGCGGGTACCACAGATACGCAGTATTTT
CDR3aa: CASSLPLPGIAGTTDTQYF

d_gene: -
j_gene: TRBJ1-1
v_gene: TRBV6-4
abundance: once
CDR3nt: TGTGCCAGCAGACTCGACAGGAACACTGAAGCTTTCTTT
CDR3aa: CASRLDRNTEAFF

d_gene: TRBD1
j_gene: TRBJ2-2
v_gene: TRBV19
abundance: -
CDR3nt: TGTGCCAGTAGGGAAACAGGGGCCACCGGGGAGCTGTTTTTT
CDR3aa: CASRETGATGELFF

d_gene: -
j_gene: TRBJ1-5
v_gene: TRBV5-6
abundance: -
CDR3nt: TGTGCCAGCAGCTCGGCGGGCAGAGGGGGTTTCGGTCAGCCCCAGCATTTT
CDR3aa: CASSSAGRGGFGQPQHF

d_gene: TRBD1
j_gene: TRBJ2-7
v_gene: TRBV27
abundance: -
CDR3nt: TGTGCCAGCAGACAGGACAGGTTCGACGAGCAGTACTTC
CDR3aa: CASRQDRFDEQYF

d_gene: -
j_gene: TRBJ1-4
v_gene: TRBV6-1
abundance: -
CDR3nt: TGTGCCAGCAGTGGTAGCTTGGGGGCGGAAAAACTGTTTTTT
CDR3aa: CASSGSLGAEKLFF

d_gene: -
j_gene: TRBJ1-4
v_gene: TRBV10-3
abundance: -
CDR3nt: -
CDR3aa: CAIRRTSVPSTRDRGRWANEKLFF

d_gene: -
j_gene: TRBJ2-5
v_gene: TRBV15
abundance: -
CDR3nt: TGTGCCACCAGCAGACAGGACAGTCAAGAGACCCAGTACTTC
CDR3aa: CATSRQDSQETQYF

d_gene: TRBD1
j_gene: TRBJ1-4
v_gene: TRBV7-3
abundance: few
CDR3nt: TGTGCCAGCAGCTTAGGACAGGGGGAAAAACTGTTTTTT
CDR3aa: CASSLGQGEKLFF

d_gene: -
j_gene: TRBJ2-5
v_gene: TRBV6-4
abundance: -
CDR3nt: TGTGCCAGCAGTGGGGAGGAGACCCAGTACTTC
CDR3aa: CASSGEETQYF

d_gene: TRBD1
j_gene: TRBJ1-6
v_gene: TRBV5-4
abundance: -
CDR3nt: TGTGCCAGCAGCTTTGCTGGAGTCAGGGGGAATTCACCCCTCCACTTT
CDR3aa: CASSFAGVRGNSPLHF

d_gene: -
j_gene: TRBJ1-1
v_gene: TRBV5-4
abundance: -
CDR3nt: TGTGCCAGCAGCCCGGGAATTATGAACACTGAAGCTTTCTTT
CDR3aa: CASSPGIMNTEAFF

d_gene: TRBD2
j_gene: TRBJ2-1
v_gene: TRBV19
abundance: -
CDR3nt: TGTGCCAGTAGTACACTAGCGGGGGCCTACAATGAGCAGTTCTTC
CDR3aa: CASSTLAGAYNEQFF

d_gene: -
j_gene: TRBJ1-6
v_gene: TRBV4-3
abundance: -
CDR3nt: TGCGCCAGCAGCCTGTCCGGGAAGAACTATAATTCACCCCTCCACTTT
CDR3aa: CASSLSGKNYNSPLHF

d_gene: TRBD1
j_gene: TRBJ1-1
v_gene: TRBV18
abundance: once
CDR3nt: TGTGCCAGCTCACCGCGACAGGGTGAAGCTTTCTTT
CDR3aa: CASSPRQGEAFF

d_gene: TRBD1
j_gene: TRBJ1-1
v_gene: TRBV30
abundance: -
CDR3nt: TGTGCCTGGACAGGGGGTATGAACACTGAAGCTTTCTTT
CDR3aa: CAWTGGMNTEAFF

d_gene: -
j_gene: TRBJ1-4
v_gene: TRBV30
abundance: -
CDR3nt: TGTGCCTGGAGTGCGGGGGGCTCCGAGGAAGAAAAACTGTTTTTT
CDR3aa: CAWSAGGSEEEKLFF

d_gene: TRBD1
j_gene: TRBJ1-2
v_gene: TRBV18
abundance: -
CDR3nt: TGTGCCAGCTCACCCTCGGGACAGTATGGCTACACCTTC
CDR3aa: CASSPSGQYGYTF

d_gene: TRBD1
j_gene: TRBJ2-4
v_gene: TRBV5-1
abundance: -
CDR3nt: TGCGCCAGCAGCACCGGACAGGGAAACATTCAGTACTTC
CDR3aa: CASSTGQGNIQYF